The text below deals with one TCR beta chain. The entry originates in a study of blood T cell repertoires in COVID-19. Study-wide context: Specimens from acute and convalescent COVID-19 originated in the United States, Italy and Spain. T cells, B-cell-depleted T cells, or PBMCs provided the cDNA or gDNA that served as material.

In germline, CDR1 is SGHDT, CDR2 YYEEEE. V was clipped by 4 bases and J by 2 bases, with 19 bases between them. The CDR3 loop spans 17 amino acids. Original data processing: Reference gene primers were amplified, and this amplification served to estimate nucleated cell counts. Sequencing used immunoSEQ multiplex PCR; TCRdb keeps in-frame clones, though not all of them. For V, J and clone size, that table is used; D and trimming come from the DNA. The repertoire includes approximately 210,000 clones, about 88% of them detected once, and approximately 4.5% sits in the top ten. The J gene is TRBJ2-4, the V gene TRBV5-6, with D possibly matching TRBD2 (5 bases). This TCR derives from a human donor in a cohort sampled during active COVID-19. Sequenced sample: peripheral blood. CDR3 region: CASSLERDFGSKNIQYF. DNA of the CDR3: TGTGCCAGCAGCCTGGAACGGGATTTTGGGTCCAAAAACATTCAGTACTTC.